The 15 T cell receptor beta chains below come from one sample, sequenced in a study of response to subunit inactivated influenza vaccine. One entry per CDR3 protein, called by TCRdb with MiXCR from the RT-PCR reads. The sample holds more than 400,000 distinct CDR3 sequences; 9.5% to 13% are singletons and the top ten take less than 15%. The sequenced sample was PBMCs from blood, obtained about 40 days after vaccination. These receptor sequences come from a man aged 50 to 59 who received an inactivated influenza vaccine.

This clonotype was seen a handful of times. The rearrangement joins TRBV28 to TRBJ2-7; D gene ambiguous. Germline loops: CDR1 MDHEN, CDR2 SYDVKM. Trimming left V 2 bases short and J 4 bases short, with 12 bases between. There are 14 residues in the CDR3. DNA of the CDR3: TGTGCCAGCAGTTTAGGGCGGCTCCTATACGAGCAGTACTTC. This codes for CASSLGRLLYEQYF. The full variable domain, rest sourced from reference TRBV28 and TRBJ2-7, is DVKVTQSSRYLVKRTGEKVFLECVQDMDHENMFWYRQDPGLGLRLIYFSYDVKMKEKGDIPEGYSVSREKKERFSLILESASTNQTSMYLCASSLGRLLYEQYFGPGTRLTVT.

This clonotype was recorded many times. The rearrangement links TRBV20-1 to TRBJ2-1; D possibly corresponds to TRBD1 (6 bases). The CDR3 is 16 residues long. Trimming pared 5 bases from V and 0 bases from J, leaving 17 bases between. CDR1 and CDR2 from the germline V gene are DFQATT and SNEGSKA (reference sequence). The CDR3 region has the DNA TGCAGTGCTGGGGGCGGCTTCCTGAGCTCCTACAATGAGCAGTTCTTC. Its translation: CSAGGGFLSSYNEQFF.

This clonotype has a count of ten or more. This chain connects TRBV6-2 or TRBV6-3 to TRBJ2-7; 14 nucleotides agree with TRBD2. This CDR3 contains 16 residues. The germline V gene has CDR1 MNHEY and CDR2 SVGEGT. The V segment lost 5 bases and the J segment 7 bases; nucleotides outside the gene matches: 10. CDR3 loop: CASSQLSGTSGREQYF. The CDR3 coding sequence is TGTGCCAGCAGTCAGTTGTCCGGGACTAGCGGGAGAGAGCAGTACTTC.

This clonotype was found many times. This chain uses TRBV12-3 or TRBV12-4 with TRBJ2-2; the D is unclear. This CDR3 is built from 13 residues. Trimming pared 3 bases from V and 5 bases from J, leaving 7 bases between. Here the CDR3 reads CASSFFKTGELFF. CDR3 in DNA: TGTGCCAGCAGTTTCTTCAAAACCGGGGAGCTGTTTTTT.

The chain is built from TRBV3-1 and TRBJ2-1; 9 bases are a match to TRBD2. The germline CDR1 and CDR2 sequences are LGHDT and YNNKEL (reference sequence). The V and J ends lost 1 base and 4 bases, in that order; junction bases with no gene match: 5. CDR3 size: 16 residues. The CDR3 DNA sequence: TGTGCCAGCAGCCAAGGGTCTAGCGGGGAATACAATGAGCAGTTCTTC. Its translation: CASSQGSSGEYNEQFF.

This clonotype was seen a few times. The V call is TRBV14, the J call TRBJ2-3; D ambiguous. Trimming stripped 1 base from V and 4 bases from J, with 15 bases between. Germline V gene sequence: CDR1 SGHDN, CDR2 FVKESK. This CDR3 is built from 16 residues. CDR3 protein: CASSQGLGFSADTQYF. In DNA, the CDR3 is TGTGCCAGCAGCCAAGGATTGGGGTTTTCGGCAGATACGCAGTATTTT.

The genes are TRBV12-3 or TRBV12-4 and TRBJ2-2, with 7 bases matching TRBD1. V dropped 10 bases and J dropped 4; count of bases not matched to a gene: 12. The CDR3 length is 15 residues. In nucleotides, the CDR3 is TGTGCCACCTCCCCCCTGACAGGGTCCACCGGGGAGCTGTTTTTT. Translation gives CATSPLTGSTGELFF.

This clonotype was seen ten or more times. The chain has TRBV20-1 and TRBJ2-7, with a weak D call TRBD1 (6 bases). This CDR3 is 14 amino acids long. In germline, CDR1 is DFQATT, CDR2 SNEGSKA (reference sequence). The ends were cut back, 1 base at V and 2 bases at J, with 12 bases in the middle. CDR3 region: CSARADSEPYEQYF. The CDR3 DNA follows: TGCAGTGCTAGAGCGGACAGCGAACCCTACGAGCAGTACTTC.

V and J are TRBV11-2 and TRBJ2-2; D could derive from TRBD1 or TRBD2 (5 bases each). The V end was cut by 5 bases, the J end by 4 bases, with 14 bases between. This CDR3 spans 15 amino acids. Germline V lookup: CDR1 SGHAT, CDR2 FQNNGV. CDR3 nucleotide sequence: TGTGCCAGCAGCACCCGGGAAGGGGCCACCGGGGAGCTGTTTTTT. This gives the protein CASSTREGATGELFF.

The chain links TRBV10-3 to TRBJ1-5; 8 nucleotides agree with TRBD1. The germline gives CDR1 ENHRY, CDR2 SYGVKD. V dropped 4 bases and J dropped 6; count of bases not matched to a gene: 8. This CDR3 is 15 amino acids long. The CDR3 nucleotides read TGTGCCATCAGTGGAGGCGGACAGGGAGGTCAGCCCCAGCATTTT. Its translation is CAISGGGQGGQPQHF.

The CDR3 nucleotides read TGTGCCAGCAACCGGGGCCCCCTAAGGGATGAGCAGTTCTTC. This gives the protein CASNRGPLRDEQFF. The rearrangement joins TRBV28 to TRBJ2-1; D is tentatively TRBD1 or TRBD2 (5 bases each). Germline values: CDR1 MDHEN, CDR2 SYDVKM. This CDR3 comprises 14 residues. The V end lost 7 bases, the J end lost 8 bases, and 18 bases lay between the germline ends.

Only a few counts were recorded for this clonotype. The CDR3, as DNA: TGCAGTGCGGAGCTAGGCTTGCGGGGGCCCTACAATGAGCAGTTCTTC. Its protein product is CSAELGLRGPYNEQFF. The chain recombines TRBV20-1 with TRBJ2-1; a weak D match, TRBD2 (7 bases). V shed 6 bases and J shed 2 bases, with 20 bases lying between them. The CDR3 is 16 amino acids. CDR1 is DFQATT, CDR2 SNEGSKA, per germline (reference sequence).

This clonotype turned up a few times. V is TRBV6-2 or TRBV6-3 and J is TRBJ1-6; weak D call: TRBD1 (5 bases). CDR1 and CDR2 from the germline V gene are MNHEY and SVGEGT. The CDR3 is made up of 15 amino acids. V was trimmed by 6 bases and J by 6 bases, leaving 15 bases between them. CDR3 bases: TGTGCCAGCAGACTATCGGGACGGAGTAATTCACCCCTCCACTTT. This encodes CASRLSGRSNSPLHF.

This clonotype was observed a few times. V and J are TRBV10-1 and TRBJ2-5; 9 bases map to TRBD1. The V gene end was trimmed by 6 bases and the J gene end by 6 bases; junction bases not matched to a gene: 11. The CDR3 is 15 amino acids. CDR1 and CDR2 from the germline V gene are WNHNN and SYGVQD (reference sequence). The DNA for the CDR3 is TGCGCCAGCAGCCCCGGGACAGGGAGTCGTAAGACCCAGTACTTC. Residues: CASSPGTGSRKTQYF.

The chain uses TRBV6-2 or TRBV6-3 and TRBJ2-3; D is ambiguous. Trimming stripped 6 bases from V and 5 bases from J, with 15 bases between. Looked up from germline, CDR1 is MNHEY and CDR2 is SVGEGT. The length of the CDR3 is 14 residues. The CDR3 sequence: CASRPPRAGDTQYF. CDR3 nucleotide sequence: TGTGCCAGCAGACCCCCTAGGGCCGGAGATACGCAGTATTTT.